Reported below is one TCR beta chain. Profiling that covered TCR beta VDJ and CDR3 relied on genomic DNA as its template. MiXCR, run by TCRdb on the reads, gives a single entry per CDR3 protein. The sample carries about 180,000 distinct CDR3 sequences, around half recorded once. CDR1 is DFQATT and CDR2 is SNEGSKA in the germline V gene (reference sequence). Unmatched junction bases numbered 13, after V lost 1 base and J lost 9 bases. There are 17 residues in the CDR3. The data derive from a study of CD8+CD57+ T cells in acquired aplastic anemia. Across the study: On average, healthy donors gave around 9.8 million reads for CD4+ cells.

The sequencing sample was made of sorted CD4+, CD8+, or CD8+CD57+ T cells (not recorded which) from PBMCs. This TCR was sampled from a human donor in good health. V is TRBV20-1 and J is TRBJ2-3; 13 positions match TRBD2. CDR3 amino acids: CSARGPTSGGPFQTQYF. As DNA, the CDR3 is TGCAGTGCTAGAGGTCCGACTAGCGGGGGGCCGTTTCAGACGCAGTATTTT.